Below are 14 T cell receptor beta chains sequenced from a single sample in a study of T cells in Graves' hyperthyroidism and ophthalmopathy. Template material for amplifying TCR beta CDR3 regions consisted of RNA transcripts. The primer set for the first-round RT-PCR of the TCR CDR3 was HTBI. TCRdb re-derived calls from the multiplex PCR reads in MiXCR, one entry per CDR3 protein. The sample lists some 800,000 distinct CDR3 sequences, roughly 40% occurring once. Material: blood. The origin of the receptors is a man aged 18 to 30 with Graves' hyperthyroidism.

This clonotype was detected many times. V is TRBV19 and J is TRBJ2-7, with D perhaps matching TRBD1 (6 bases). Germline CDR1 and CDR2: LNHDA and SQIVND (reference sequence). Deletions cut 8 bases from V and 0 bases from J, with 14 bases between. The CDR3 extends over 14 amino acids. Here the CDR3 DNA reads TGTGCCAGTCACCAGACAGGAAGCTCCTACGAGCAGTACTTC. This gives the protein CASHQTGSSYEQYF.

J is TRBJ1-1 and V is TRBV20-1, with 7 bases matching TRBD1. V shed 3 bases, J shed 5 bases, and the junction held 6 bases outside the gene matches. This CDR3 comprises 13 residues. Germline CDR1 reads DFQATT; CDR2 reads SNEGSKA (reference sequence). The CDR3 DNA sequence: TGCAGTGCTAGTCAGGGGGTTTGGACTGAAGCTTTCTTT. It translates to CSASQGVWTEAFF.

This clonotype was detected a few times. The chain links TRBV7-3 to TRBJ2-7; 7 nucleotides agree with TRBD1. From germline, CDR1 is SGHTA and CDR2 FQGTGA. This CDR3 spans 14 amino acids. Unmatched junction bases numbered 7, after V lost 5 bases and J lost 3 bases. CDR3 protein: CASSETGADYEQYF. CDR3 sequence (DNA): TGTGCCAGCAGCGAAACAGGGGCGGACTACGAGCAGTACTTC.

This clonotype was picked up a small number of times. This chain joins TRBV9 and TRBJ1-1, with TRBD1 matching 10 bases. The CDR3 is made up of 14 amino acids. Germline-derived CDR1 and CDR2 are SGDLS and YYNGEE. Trimming took 5 bases from V and 4 from J; bases not matched to a gene: 5. In DNA, the CDR3 is TGTGCCAGCAGTGAGGACAGGGGGGGCACTGAAGCTTTCTTT. Encoded protein: CASSEDRGGTEAFF.

In its sample, this clonotype was seen many times. The chain couples TRBV7-2 to TRBJ1-6; D is unclear. The germline V gene has CDR1 SGHTA and CDR2 FQGNSA. CDR3 length equals 15 residues. The germline V and J ends were trimmed by 5 bases and 7 bases, with 15 bases remaining between them. The CDR3 DNA follows: TGTGCCAGCAGCCCCTTGGAGGGTGGCAATTCACCCCTCCACTTT. Protein product: CASSPLEGGNSPLHF.

This clonotype was found many times. V and J are TRBV25-1 and TRBJ2-5; D is unclear. This CDR3 contains 13 residues. V lost 10 bases to trimming and J lost 1 base, with 13 bases between them. From germline, CDR1 is MGHDK and CDR2 SYGVNS. The CDR3 reads CATPRRSQETQYF. The DNA for the CDR3 is TGTGCCACCCCGCGCAGGTCCCAAGAGACCCAGTACTTC.

The gene calls are TRBV7-9 and TRBJ1-1; 7 bases match TRBD1. The CDR3 is made up of 13 amino acids. Trimming at V came to 1 base and at J to 7 bases, leaving 3 bases not matched to a gene. Germline CDR1 SEHNR, CDR2 FQNEAQ (reference sequence). The CDR3 protein is CASSLGDSFEAFF. The DNA of the CDR3 is TGTGCCAGCAGCTTAGGGGACAGTTTTGAAGCTTTCTTT.

This clonotype was seen many times. The CDR3 reads CASTRGGSGNTIYF. The DNA for the CDR3 is TGTGCCAGCACCCGGGGAGGATCTGGAAACACCATATATTTT. The rearrangement uses TRBV7-2 and TRBJ1-3; D is undetermined. CDR3 length equals 14 residues. Germline lookup yields CDR1 SGHTA and CDR2 FQGNSA. The V end was cut by 7 bases, the J end by 1 base, with 11 bases between.

In this sample, this clonotype turned up many times. The chain links TRBV29-1 to TRBJ1-5, with TRBD1 as a possible D gene (5 bases). CDR3 size: 14 residues. Germline V gene sequence: CDR1 SQVTM, CDR2 ANQGSEA. V lost 4 bases and J lost 5, with 15 bases in between. DNA for the CDR3: TGCAGCGTTGCCCCCGGGGCGGGGGATCAGCCCCAGCATTTT. As protein: CSVAPGAGDQPQHF.

V gene TRBV27 combines with J gene TRBJ2-7; maybe TRBD1 (5 bases). This CDR3 is built from 12 residues. Germline V gene lookup returns CDR1 MNHEY and CDR2 SMNVEV (reference sequence). V lost 4 bases and J 5 bases, leaving 9 bases between the germline ends. The CDR3 region has the DNA TGTGCCAGCAGTTCGCACAGGAACGAGCAGTACTTC. Amino acid sequence: CASSSHRNEQYF.

This clonotype was picked up many times. This chain joins TRBV19 and TRBJ1-5, with a possible D match to TRBD1 (5 bases). V lost 7 bases to trimming and J lost 6 bases, with 22 bases between them. The CDR3 loop spans 16 amino acids. Germline V gene data show CDR1 as LNHDA and CDR2 as SQIVND (reference sequence). The chain's CDR3 is CASKEEGARARQPQHF. CDR3 nucleotide sequence: TGTGCCAGTAAGGAGGAAGGGGCACGGGCGCGTCAGCCCCAGCATTTT.

The chain employs TRBV20-1 and TRBJ1-1; the D is unclear. Germline CDR1 DFQATT, CDR2 SNEGSKA (reference sequence). The CDR3 consists of 11 residues. V was cut by 6 bases and J by 7 bases, with 12 bases left in between. The DNA for the CDR3 is TGCAGTGCCGTGTCGGTCCATGAAGCTTTCTTT. Amino acid sequence: CSAVSVHEAFF.

The CDR3 protein is CASSQQGPYTGELFF. Written as DNA, the CDR3 is TGTGCCAGCAGCCAACAGGGACCGTACACCGGGGAGCTGTTTTTT. J is TRBJ2-2 and V is TRBV4-2, with D perhaps matching TRBD1 or TRBD2 (5 bases each). CDR3 size: 15 residues. Deletions cut 2 bases from V and 3 bases from J, with 10 bases between. CDR1 LGHNA and CDR2 YNFKEQ come from the germline V gene.

This clonotype was picked up many times. The J gene is TRBJ1-3, the V gene TRBV29-1; D unresolved. Germline V gene lookup returns CDR1 SQVTM and CDR2 ANQGSEA. The CDR3 has 13 amino acids. Trimming removed 1 base from V and 3 bases from J, with 7 bases in between. CDR3 loop: CSVEGEGGNTIYF. CDR3 in DNA: TGCAGCGTTGAAGGGGAAGGTGGAAACACCATATATTTT.